A single sample is the source of the 18 T cell receptor beta chains below, sequenced in a study of cytomegalovirus exposure and HLA in healthy donors. With 60 Vbeta and 13 Jbeta primers, the PCR was carried out. Clones were read by immunoSEQ multiplex PCR, and TCRdb kept only the in-frame ones, dropping some. The repertoire consists of 60,000 to 100,000 clones, with roughly 79% occurring once and the leading ten covering 4.5% to 7%. Sequencing was carried out using PBMCs. These receptors came from a male donor in good health and CMV-seropositive.

The rearrangement joins TRBV6-6 to TRBJ1-1; 7 nucleotides match TRBD1. V dropped 7 bases and J dropped 2; count of bases not matched to a gene: 7. The germline V gene has CDR1 MNHNY and CDR2 SVGAGI (reference sequence). This CDR3 spans 14 amino acids. CDR3 nucleotide sequence: TGTGCCAGCACCCAGGGGGATATCAACACTGAAGCTTTCTTT. Amino acid sequence: CASTQGDINTEAFF.

This clone was seen a few times. V is TRBV4-1 and J is TRBJ2-7; 7 bases align to TRBD1. Germline V CDR1 and CDR2: MGHRA, YSYEKL. The V and J ends lost 3 bases and 2 bases, in that order; junction bases with no gene match: 10. This CDR3 is 16 amino acids long. The CDR3 coding sequence is TGCGCCAGCAGCCACCCGGCCCGGGGACAGCCCTACGAGCAGTACTTC. It translates to CASSHPARGQPYEQYF.

This clone has just one count. V usage is TRBV18 and J usage is TRBJ2-5; a possible D gene is TRBD1 (5 bases). Germline V CDR1 and CDR2: KGHSH, LQKENI. V was trimmed by 2 bases and J by 2 bases, leaving 12 bases between them. The CDR3 spans 15 residues. The CDR3 DNA sequence: TGTGCCAGCTCACCAGCCAAAGACAGACAAGAGACCCAGTACTTC. It is translated as CASSPAKDRQETQYF.

The chain's CDR3 is CASARLGLQGEKLFF. The CDR3 coding sequence is TGTGCCAGCGCGCGGTTGGGACTTCAGGGTGAAAAACTGTTTTTT. V usage is TRBV6-5 and J usage is TRBJ1-4; TRBD1 is a possible D gene (5 bases). Trimming left V 8 bases short and J 7 bases short, with 20 bases between. Germline V gene lookup returns CDR1 MNHEY and CDR2 SVGAGI. The CDR3 consists of 15 residues.

The rearrangement links TRBV10-3 to TRBJ2-1; D is possibly TRBD2 (5 bases). Germline assignment: CDR1 ENHRY and CDR2 SYGVKD. The CDR3 sequence is 14 residues long. The germline V and J ends were trimmed by 8 bases and 3 bases, with 14 bases remaining between them. The CDR3 sequence is CAIRASAGYNEQFF. The CDR3 region has the DNA TGTGCCATCCGAGCCTCGGCGGGCTACAATGAGCAGTTCTTC.

The chain links TRBV7-2 to TRBJ2-4; the match to TRBD2 covers 15 bases. CDR1 SGHTA and CDR2 FQGNSA come from the germline V gene. V was clipped by 2 bases and J by 6 bases; unmatched bases: 5. The CDR3 runs 17 residues. The CDR3 here is CASSLRTSGGVSNIQYF. DNA of the CDR3: TGTGCCAGCAGCTTAAGGACTAGCGGGGGGGTGTCAAACATTCAGTACTTC.

This clone showed up just once. The J gene is TRBJ1-5, the V gene TRBV5-5; 8 bases are shared with TRBD1. V shed 1 base, J shed 3 bases, and the junction held 3 bases outside the gene matches. Germline CDR1 reads SGHKS; CDR2 reads YYEKEE (reference sequence). There are 15 residues in the CDR3. CDR3 loop: CASSLSGGPNQPQHF. CDR3 coding DNA: TGTGCCAGCAGCTTGTCAGGGGGCCCCAATCAGCCCCAGCATTTT.

The V gene is TRBV7-8, the J gene TRBJ2-7; TRBD2 matches at 10 bases. Trimming took 5 bases from V and 1 from J; bases not matched to a gene: 14. Germline V lookup: CDR1 SGHVS, CDR2 FQNEAQ. The CDR3 runs to 18 residues. The CDR3 spells CASSALLLAGVKSYEQYF. In DNA form, the CDR3 reads TGTGCCAGCAGCGCGCTTTTGCTAGCGGGAGTAAAGTCCTACGAGCAGTACTTC.

The chain recombines TRBV27 with TRBJ1-6, with 7 bases lining up with TRBD1. The length of the CDR3 is 14 residues. CDR1 MNHEY and CDR2 SMNVEV come from the germline V gene (reference sequence). V dropped 3 bases and J dropped 7; count of bases not matched to a gene: 3. The CDR3 spells CASSLQGDNSPLHF. CDR3 nucleotide sequence: TGTGCCAGCAGTTTGCAGGGGGACAATTCACCCCTCCACTTT.

This sequence joins TRBV7-9 and TRBJ1-2; possible D gene TRBD1, 5 bases. The CDR3 extends over 12 amino acids. Germline CDR1 SEHNR, CDR2 FQNEAQ (reference sequence). V gave up 8 bases and J gave up 8 bases, with 15 bases separating them. In DNA form, the CDR3 reads TGTGCCAGCGAGGGACTCCCGGAGGGCTACACCTTC. Protein product: CASEGLPEGYTF. Based on the CDR3 plus reference TRBV7-9 and TRBJ1-2, the full variable domain is DTGVSQNPRHKITKRGQNVTFRCDPISEHNRLYWYRQTLGQGPEFLTYFQNEAQLEKSRLLSDRFSAERPKGSFSTLEIQRTEQGDSAMYLCASEGLPEGYTFGSGTRLTVV.

To note about this clone: At the DNA level, this CDR3 is encoded by other sequences in the same sample as well. The chain uses TRBV5-1 and TRBJ1-2; D ambiguous. V lost 2 bases to trimming and J lost 1 base, with 9 bases between them. Per germline, CDR1 SGHRS and CDR2 YFSETQ. There are 14 residues in the CDR3. The CDR3 DNA reads TGCGCCAGCAGCTTAGACGGGAATAACTATGGCTACACCTTC. It translates to CASSLDGNNYGYTF.

This chain links TRBV9 with TRBJ2-3; no firm D call. Trimming took off 4 bases at V and 2 bases at J, with 14 bases between the two ends. The CDR3 is 15 amino acids. Germline V gene lookup returns CDR1 SGDLS and CDR2 YYNGEE. CDR3 residues: CASSPYESATDTQYF. DNA of the CDR3: TGTGCCAGCAGCCCCTATGAGAGTGCCACAGATACGCAGTATTTT.

CDR3 in amino acids: CASSYGHHYEQYF. In DNA form, the CDR3 reads TGTGCCAGCAGTTATGGACACCACTACGAGCAGTACTTC. The chain combines TRBV27 with TRBJ2-7; weak D call: TRBD1 (5 bases). Germline loops: CDR1 MNHEY, CDR2 SMNVEV (reference sequence). V lost 4 bases and J lost 3, with 10 bases in between. CDR3 size: 13 residues.

J is TRBJ2-7 and V is TRBV14, with TRBD1 identical over 8 bases. This CDR3 contains 14 residues. Per the germline V gene, CDR1 is SGHDN and CDR2 is FVKESK. The J segment lost 2 bases and the V segment lost 4 bases, leaving 4 bases of the junction unmatched. CDR3 sequence (DNA): TGTGCCAGCAGCCCCCCAGGGGGCCCCTACGAGCAGTACTTC. Its translation is CASSPPGGPYEQYF.

This chain uses TRBV18 with TRBJ2-7, with TRBD1 matching over 7 bases. From germline, CDR1 is KGHSH and CDR2 LQKENI. V gave up 3 bases and J gave up 4 bases; unmatched junction bases: 6. The CDR3 consists of 14 residues. CDR3 DNA sequence: TGTGCCAGCTCACCTGGACAGGACTTGTACGAGCAGTACTTC. It is translated as CASSPGQDLYEQYF.

V usage is TRBV7-3 and J usage is TRBJ1-1; the match to TRBD1 covers 7 bases. V lost 5 bases, J lost 3 bases, and 6 bases stayed unmatched. The CDR3 extends over 14 amino acids. CDR1 and CDR2 from the germline V gene are SGHTA and FQGTGA. The CDR3: CASSRQGQDTEAFF. In DNA form, the CDR3 reads TGTGCCAGCAGCAGACAGGGTCAGGACACTGAAGCTTTCTTT.

This sequence joins TRBV19 and TRBJ2-3; a possible D gene is TRBD1 (6 bases). V was trimmed by 3 bases and J by 0 bases, leaving 10 bases between them. This CDR3 has 15 residues. Germline CDR1 reads LNHDA; CDR2 reads SQIVND (reference sequence). CDR3 amino acids: CASSMDRASTDTQYF. The CDR3 DNA reads TGTGCCAGTAGTATGGACAGAGCTAGCACAGATACGCAGTATTTT.

The rearrangement joins TRBV9 to TRBJ2-5, with D possibly being TRBD2 (7 bases). Trimming removed 3 bases at V and 2 bases at J, with 11 bases between. Germline-derived CDR1 and CDR2 are SGDLS and YYNGEE. The CDR3 totals 14 residues. CDR3 nucleotides: TGTGCCAGCAGCGAGGGGGGGTGGCAAGAGACCCAGTACTTC. This codes for CASSEGGWQETQYF.